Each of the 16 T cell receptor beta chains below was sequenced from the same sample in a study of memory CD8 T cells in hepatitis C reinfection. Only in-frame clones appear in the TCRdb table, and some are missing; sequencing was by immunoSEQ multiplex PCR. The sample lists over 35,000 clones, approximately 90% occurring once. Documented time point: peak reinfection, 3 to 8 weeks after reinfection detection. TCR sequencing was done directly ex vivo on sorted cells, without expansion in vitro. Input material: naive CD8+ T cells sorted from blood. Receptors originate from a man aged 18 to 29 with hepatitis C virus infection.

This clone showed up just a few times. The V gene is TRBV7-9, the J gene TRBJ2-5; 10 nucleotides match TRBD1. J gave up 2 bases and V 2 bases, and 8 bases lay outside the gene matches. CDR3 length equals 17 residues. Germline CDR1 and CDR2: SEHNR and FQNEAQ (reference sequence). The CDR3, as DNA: TGTGCCAGCAGCTTAAGCTTGACAGGGGGCGAGCAAGAGACCCAGTACTTC. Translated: CASSLSLTGGEQETQYF.

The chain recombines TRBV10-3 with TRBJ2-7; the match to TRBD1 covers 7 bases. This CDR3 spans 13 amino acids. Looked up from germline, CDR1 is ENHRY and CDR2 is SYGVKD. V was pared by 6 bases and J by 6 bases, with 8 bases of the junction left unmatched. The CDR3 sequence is CAISRDRVGEQYV. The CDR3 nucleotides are TGTGCCATCAGCAGAGACAGGGTAGGCGAGCAGTACGTC.

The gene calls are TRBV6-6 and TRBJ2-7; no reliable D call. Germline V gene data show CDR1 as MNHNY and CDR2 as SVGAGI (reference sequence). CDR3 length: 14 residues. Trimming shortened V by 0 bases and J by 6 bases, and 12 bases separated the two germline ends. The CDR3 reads CASSYSGRGLEQYF. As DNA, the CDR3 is TGTGCCAGCAGTTACTCAGGCCGCGGCCTCGAGCAGTACTTC.

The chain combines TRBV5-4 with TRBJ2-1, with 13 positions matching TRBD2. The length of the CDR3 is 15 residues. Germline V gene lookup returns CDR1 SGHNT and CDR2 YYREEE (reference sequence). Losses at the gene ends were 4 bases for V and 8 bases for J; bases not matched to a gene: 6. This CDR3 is CASSLGLAGEDEQFF. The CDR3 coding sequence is TGTGCCAGCAGCCTAGGACTAGCGGGAGAGGATGAGCAGTTCTTC.

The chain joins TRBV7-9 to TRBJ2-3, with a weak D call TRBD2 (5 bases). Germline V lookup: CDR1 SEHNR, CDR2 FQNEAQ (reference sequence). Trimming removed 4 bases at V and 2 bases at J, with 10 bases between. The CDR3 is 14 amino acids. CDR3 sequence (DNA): TGTGCCAGCAGCTCCGGACTCTTCACAGATACGCAGTATTTT. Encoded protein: CASSSGLFTDTQYF.

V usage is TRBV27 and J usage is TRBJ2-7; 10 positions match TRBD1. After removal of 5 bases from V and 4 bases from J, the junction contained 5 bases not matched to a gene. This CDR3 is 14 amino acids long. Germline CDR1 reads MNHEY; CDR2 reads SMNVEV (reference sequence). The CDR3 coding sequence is TGTGCCAGCAGTCCCGGGACAGGGGAGTACGAGCAGTACTTC. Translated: CASSPGTGEYEQYF.

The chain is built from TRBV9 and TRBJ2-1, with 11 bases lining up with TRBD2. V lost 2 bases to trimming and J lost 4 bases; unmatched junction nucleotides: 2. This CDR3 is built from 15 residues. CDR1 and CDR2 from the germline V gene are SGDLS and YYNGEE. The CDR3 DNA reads TGTGCCAGCAGCGTGGGACTAGCGGAGTACAATGAGCAGTTCTTC. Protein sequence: CASSVGLAEYNEQFF.

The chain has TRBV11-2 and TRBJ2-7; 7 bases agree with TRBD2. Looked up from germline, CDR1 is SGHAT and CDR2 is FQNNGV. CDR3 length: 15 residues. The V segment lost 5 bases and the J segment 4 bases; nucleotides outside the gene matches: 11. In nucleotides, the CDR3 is TGTGCCAGCAGCCTCGAGGCGGGAGTCAATTACGAGCAGTACTTC. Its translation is CASSLEAGVNYEQYF.

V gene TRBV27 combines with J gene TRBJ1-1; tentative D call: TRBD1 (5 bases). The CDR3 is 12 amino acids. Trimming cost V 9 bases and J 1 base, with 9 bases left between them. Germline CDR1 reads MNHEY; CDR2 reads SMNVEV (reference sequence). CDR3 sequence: CASFGQNTEAFF. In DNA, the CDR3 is TGTGCCAGTTTTGGACAGAACACTGAAGCTTTCTTT.

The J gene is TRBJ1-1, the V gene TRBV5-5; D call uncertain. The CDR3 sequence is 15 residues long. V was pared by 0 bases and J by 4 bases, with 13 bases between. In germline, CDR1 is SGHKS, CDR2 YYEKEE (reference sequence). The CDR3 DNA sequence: TGTGCCAGCAGCTTGGTAAGCGGGGTGGGCACTGAAGCTTTCTTT. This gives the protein CASSLVSGVGTEAFF.

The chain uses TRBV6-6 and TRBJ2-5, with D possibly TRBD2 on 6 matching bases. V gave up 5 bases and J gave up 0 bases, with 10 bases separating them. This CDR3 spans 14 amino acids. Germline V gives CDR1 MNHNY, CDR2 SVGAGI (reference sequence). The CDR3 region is CASSDGTHQETQYF. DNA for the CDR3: TGTGCCAGCAGTGACGGGACTCACCAAGAGACCCAGTACTTC.

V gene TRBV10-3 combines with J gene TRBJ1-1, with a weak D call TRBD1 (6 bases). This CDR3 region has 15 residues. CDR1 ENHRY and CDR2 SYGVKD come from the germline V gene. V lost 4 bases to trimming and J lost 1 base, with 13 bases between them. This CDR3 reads CAISAPPTGNTEAFF. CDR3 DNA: TGTGCCATCAGTGCTCCACCGACAGGGAACACTGAAGCTTTCTTT.

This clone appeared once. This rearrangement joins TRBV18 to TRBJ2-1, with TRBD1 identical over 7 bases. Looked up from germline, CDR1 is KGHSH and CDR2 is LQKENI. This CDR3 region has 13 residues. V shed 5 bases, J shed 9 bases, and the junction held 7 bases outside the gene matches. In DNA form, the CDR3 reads TGTGCCAGCTCAGAGACAGGGATGGGTGAGCAGTTCTTC. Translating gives CASSETGMGEQFF.

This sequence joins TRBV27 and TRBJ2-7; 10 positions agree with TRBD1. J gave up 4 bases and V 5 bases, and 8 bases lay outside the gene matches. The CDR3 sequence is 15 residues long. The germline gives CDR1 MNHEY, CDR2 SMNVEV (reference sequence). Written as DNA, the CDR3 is TGTGCCAGCAGTCCCTCCGGGACAGGGGTTTACGAGCAGTACTTC. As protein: CASSPSGTGVYEQYF.

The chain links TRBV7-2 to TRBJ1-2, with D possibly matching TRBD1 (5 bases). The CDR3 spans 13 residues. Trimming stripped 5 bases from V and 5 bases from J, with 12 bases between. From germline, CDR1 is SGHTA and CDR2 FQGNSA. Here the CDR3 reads CASSLGHGYGYTF. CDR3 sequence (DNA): TGTGCCAGCAGCCTCGGACACGGTTATGGCTACACCTTC.

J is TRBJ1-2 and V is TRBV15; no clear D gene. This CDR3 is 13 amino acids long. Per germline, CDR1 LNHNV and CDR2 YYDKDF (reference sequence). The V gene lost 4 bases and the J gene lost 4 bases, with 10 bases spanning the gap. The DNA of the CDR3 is TGTGCCACCAGCATCGGGTCTGGCTATGGCTACACCTTC. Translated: CATSIGSGYGYTF.